This T cell receptor (beta chain) comes out of a study of OX40 agonist ivuxolimab in advanced cancers. Anyone with autoimmune disease history or systemic immunosuppression was excluded. V was cut by 1 base and J by 0 bases, with 7 bases left in between. The CDR3 runs to 15 residues. Germline lookup yields CDR1 PRHDT and CDR2 FYEKMQ (reference sequence). Assay: immunoSEQ multiplex PCR; the TCRdb copy retains only in-frame clones and omits some. Of more than 45,000 clones detected, nearly 90% appear once; the ten largest clones hold 9% to 15%. This sequence joins TRBV13 and TRBJ1-3, with no clear D. Material: CD4+ or CD8+ T cells sorted from blood, obtained in a trial of the OX40 agonist ivuxolimab. The receptor comes from an adult with an advanced solid tumor such as melanoma, head and neck, liver or kidney cancer. CDR3 residues: CASSLAGGSGNTIYF. CDR3 DNA sequence: TGTGCCAGCAGCTTAGCGGGAGGCTCTGGAAACACCATATATTTT.